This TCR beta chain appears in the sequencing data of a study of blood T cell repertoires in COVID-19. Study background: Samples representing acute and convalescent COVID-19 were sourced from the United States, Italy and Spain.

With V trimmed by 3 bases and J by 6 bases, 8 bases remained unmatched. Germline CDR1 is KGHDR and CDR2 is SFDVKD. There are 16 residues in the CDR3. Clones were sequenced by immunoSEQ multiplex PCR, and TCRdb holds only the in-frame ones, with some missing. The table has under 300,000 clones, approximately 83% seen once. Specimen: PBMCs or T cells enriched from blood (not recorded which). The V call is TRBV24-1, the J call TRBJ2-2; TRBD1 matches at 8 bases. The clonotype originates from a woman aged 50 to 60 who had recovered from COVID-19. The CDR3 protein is CATSDAAGGPAGELFF. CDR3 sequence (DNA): TGTGCCACCAGTGATGCGGCAGGGGGCCCCGCCGGGGAGCTGTTTTTT.